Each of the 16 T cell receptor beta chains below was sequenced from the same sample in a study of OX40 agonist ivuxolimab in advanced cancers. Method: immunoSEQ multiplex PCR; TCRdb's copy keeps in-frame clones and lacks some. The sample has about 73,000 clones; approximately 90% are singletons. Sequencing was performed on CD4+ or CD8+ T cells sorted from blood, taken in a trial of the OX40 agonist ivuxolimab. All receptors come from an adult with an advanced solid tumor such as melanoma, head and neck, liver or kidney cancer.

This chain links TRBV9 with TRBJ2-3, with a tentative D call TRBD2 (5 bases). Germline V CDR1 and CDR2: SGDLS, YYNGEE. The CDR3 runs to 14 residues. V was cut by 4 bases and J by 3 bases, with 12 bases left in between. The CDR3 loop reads CASSLPPGTDTQYF. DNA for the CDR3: TGTGCCAGCAGCCTGCCACCGGGGACAGATACGCAGTATTTT.

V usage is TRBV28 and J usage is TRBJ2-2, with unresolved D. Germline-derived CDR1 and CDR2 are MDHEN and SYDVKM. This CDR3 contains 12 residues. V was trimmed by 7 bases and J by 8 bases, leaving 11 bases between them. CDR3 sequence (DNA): TGTGCCAGCAACCCTTCGGAGGGGGAGCTGTTTTTT. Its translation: CASNPSEGELFF.

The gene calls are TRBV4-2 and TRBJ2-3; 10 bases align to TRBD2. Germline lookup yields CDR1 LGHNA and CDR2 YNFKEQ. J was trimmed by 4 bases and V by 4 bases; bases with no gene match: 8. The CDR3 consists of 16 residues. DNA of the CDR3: TGTGCCAGCAGCCCCCGACCTAGCGGGAGCGCAGATACGCAGTATTTT. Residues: CASSPRPSGSADTQYF.

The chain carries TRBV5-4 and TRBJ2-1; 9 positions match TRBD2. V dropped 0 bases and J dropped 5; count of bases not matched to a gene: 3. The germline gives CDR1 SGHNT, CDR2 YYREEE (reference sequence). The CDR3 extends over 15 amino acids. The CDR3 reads CASSLDSGRHNEQFF. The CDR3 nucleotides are TGTGCCAGCAGCTTGGATAGCGGGAGACACAATGAGCAGTTCTTC.

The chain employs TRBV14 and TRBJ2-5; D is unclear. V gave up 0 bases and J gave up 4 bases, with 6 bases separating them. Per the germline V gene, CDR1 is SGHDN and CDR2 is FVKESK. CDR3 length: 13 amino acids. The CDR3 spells CASSQDLRETQYF. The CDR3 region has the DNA TGTGCCAGCAGCCAAGATCTGAGAGAGACCCAGTACTTC.

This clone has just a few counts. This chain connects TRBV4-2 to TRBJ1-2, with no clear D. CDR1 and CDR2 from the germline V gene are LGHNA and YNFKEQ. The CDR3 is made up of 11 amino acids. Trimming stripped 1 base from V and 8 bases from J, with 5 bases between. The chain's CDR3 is CASSQGSGYTF. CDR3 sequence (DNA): TGTGCCAGCAGCCAAGGGTCCGGCTACACCTTC.

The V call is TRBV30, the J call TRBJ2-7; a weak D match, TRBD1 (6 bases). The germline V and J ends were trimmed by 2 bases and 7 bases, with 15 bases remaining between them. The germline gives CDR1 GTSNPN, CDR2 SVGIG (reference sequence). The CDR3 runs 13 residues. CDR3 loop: CAWSIGGVGEQYF. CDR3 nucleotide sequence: TGTGCCTGGAGTATTGGGGGCGTCGGGGAGCAGTACTTC.

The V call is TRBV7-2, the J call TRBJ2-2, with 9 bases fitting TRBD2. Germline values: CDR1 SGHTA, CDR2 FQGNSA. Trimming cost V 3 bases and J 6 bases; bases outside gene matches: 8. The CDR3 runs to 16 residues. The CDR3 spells CASSFQTSGSSGELFF. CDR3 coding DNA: TGTGCCAGCAGCTTCCAGACTAGCGGTAGTTCCGGGGAGCTGTTTTTT.

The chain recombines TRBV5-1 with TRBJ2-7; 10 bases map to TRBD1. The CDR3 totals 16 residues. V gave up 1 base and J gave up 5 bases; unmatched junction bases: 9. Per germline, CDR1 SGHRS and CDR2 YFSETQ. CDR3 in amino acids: CASSLNTGTGVHEQYF. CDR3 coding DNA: TGCGCCAGCAGCTTGAACACCGGGACAGGGGTCCACGAGCAGTACTTC.

The DNA for the CDR3 is TGTGCCAGCAGTCCCGGACTAGTCCCCTACGAGCAGTACTTC. It specifies CASSPGLVPYEQYF. This chain connects TRBV7-2 to TRBJ2-5; TRBD2 matches at 7 bases. With the DNA end fitting TRBJ2-7 better, the J assignment may be wrong. The CDR3 is 14 residues long. The germline CDR1 and CDR2 sequences are SGHTA and FQGNSA.

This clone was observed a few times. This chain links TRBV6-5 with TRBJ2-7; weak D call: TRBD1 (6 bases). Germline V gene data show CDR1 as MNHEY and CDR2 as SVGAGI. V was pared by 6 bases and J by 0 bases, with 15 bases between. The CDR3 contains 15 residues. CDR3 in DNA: TGTGCCAGCAGAGACCCCCAGGGGAGCTCCTACGAGCAGTACTTC. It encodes CASRDPQGSSYEQYF.

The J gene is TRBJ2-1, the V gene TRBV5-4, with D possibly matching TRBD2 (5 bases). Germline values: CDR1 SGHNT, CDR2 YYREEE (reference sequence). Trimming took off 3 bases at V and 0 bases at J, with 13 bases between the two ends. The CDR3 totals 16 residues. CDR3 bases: TGTGCCAGCAGCTCGGGCGGGCAACTCTCCTACAATGAGCAGTTCTTC. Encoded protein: CASSSGGQLSYNEQFF.

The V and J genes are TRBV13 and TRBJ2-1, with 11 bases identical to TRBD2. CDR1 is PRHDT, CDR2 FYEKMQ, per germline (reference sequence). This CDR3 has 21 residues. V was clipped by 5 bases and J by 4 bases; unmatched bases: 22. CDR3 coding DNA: TGTGCCAGCAGCATAGTTCCGGGACTAGCGGACACAAGCGCACTATACAATGAGCAGTTCTTC. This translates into CASSIVPGLADTSALYNEQFF.

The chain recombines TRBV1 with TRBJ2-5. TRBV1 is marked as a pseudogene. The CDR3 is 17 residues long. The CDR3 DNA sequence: TGCACCAGCAGCCAAGTGGGTGCAAACCGCCCGCAAGAGACCCAGTACTTC. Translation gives CTSSQVGANRPQETQYF.

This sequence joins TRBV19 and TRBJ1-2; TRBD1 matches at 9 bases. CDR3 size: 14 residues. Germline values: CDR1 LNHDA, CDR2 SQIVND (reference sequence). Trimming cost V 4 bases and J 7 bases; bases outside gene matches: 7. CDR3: CASSTTGGAPGYTF. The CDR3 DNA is TGTGCCAGTAGTACCACAGGGGGCGCGCCTGGCTACACCTTC.

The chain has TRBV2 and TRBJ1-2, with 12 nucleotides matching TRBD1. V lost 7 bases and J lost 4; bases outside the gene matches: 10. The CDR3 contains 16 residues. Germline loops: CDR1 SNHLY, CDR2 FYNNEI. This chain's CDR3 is CASKEGQGAFGYGYTF. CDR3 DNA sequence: TGTGCCAGCAAGGAGGGACAGGGGGCCTTCGGCTATGGCTACACCTTC. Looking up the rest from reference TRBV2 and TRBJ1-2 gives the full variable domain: EPEVTQTPSHQVTQMGQEVILRCVPISNHLYFYWYRQILGQKVEFLVSFYNNEISEKSEIFDDQFSVERPDGSNFTLKIRSTKLEDSAMYFCASKEGQGAFGYGYTFGSGTRLTVV.